This T cell receptor beta chain was identified during a study of blood T cell repertoires in COVID-19. About the study: COVID-19 samples collected from the United States, Italy and Spain covered acute and convalescent phases. Nucleic acid was either cDNA or gDNA, and it came from T cells, B-cell-depleted T cells, or PBMCs.

This CDR3 is 16 amino acids long. In germline, CDR1 is MDHEN, CDR2 SYDVKM. V gave up 4 bases and J gave up 1 base; unmatched junction bases: 9. As originally analysed: Amplified reference gene primers provided the basis for estimating nucleated cell counts. Libraries were prepared by immunoSEQ multiplex PCR; TCRdb keeps only in-frame clonotypes and omits some of them. V, J and clone size were drawn from that table, and D and trimming were deduced from the DNA. The sample yields fewer than 450,000 clones, 88% seen once. The clonotype originates from a woman aged 70 to 79 with COVID-19, enrolled during active disease. Sequencing was carried out using peripheral blood. The rearrangement links TRBV28 to TRBJ1-2, with 7 positions matching TRBD1. The CDR3 spells CASSSDRAWSNYGYTF. The CDR3 DNA sequence: TGTGCCAGCAGTTCCGACAGGGCGTGGAGTAACTATGGCTACACCTTC.